These 31 T cell receptor beta chains share one sample of origin, sequenced in a study of technical replicates of blood from a few donors. The assay was immunoSEQ multiplex PCR, and TCRdb's table has in-frame clones only and misses some. The sample contains tens of thousands of clones, 90% to 95% of which appear only once. The material sequenced was T cells isolated from PBMCs. The receptor set was obtained from a human donor in good health.

The CDR3 nucleotides are TGCGCCAGCAGCCCTCAGACTAGCACAGATACGCAGTATTTT. Translating gives CASSPQTSTDTQYF. This chain joins TRBV5-1 and TRBJ2-3; no definite D call. The CDR3 spans 14 residues. CDR1 is SGHRS and CDR2 is YFSETQ in the germline V gene. V shed 4 bases and J shed 0 bases, with 9 bases lying between them.

The chain couples TRBV11-2 to TRBJ2-1, with D possibly being TRBD2 (5 bases). CDR3 length equals 15 residues. V lost 0 bases, J lost 9 bases, and 15 bases lay in between. CDR1 SGHAT and CDR2 FQNNGV come from the germline V gene. In DNA form, the CDR3 reads TGTGCCAGCAGCTTAGAGAGGCTAGCCTATAGTGAGCAGTTCTTC. Its protein is CASSLERLAYSEQFF.

There are a few counts of this clone. The chain has TRBV28 and TRBJ2-1; 9 bases fit TRBD2. This CDR3 has 16 residues. CDR1 and CDR2 (germline): MDHEN, SYDVKM. Trimming removed 6 bases from V and 7 bases from J; junction bases left unmatched: 13. CDR3 residues: CASRASASGTANEQFF. CDR3 nucleotides: TGTGCCAGCAGAGCCAGTGCTAGCGGGACGGCGAATGAGCAGTTCTTC. Looking up the rest from reference TRBV28 and TRBJ2-1 gives the full variable domain: DVKVTQSSRYLVKRTGEKVFLECVQDMDHENMFWYRQDPGLGLRLIYFSYDVKMKEKGDIPEGYSVSREKKERFSLILESASTNQTSMYLCASRASASGTANEQFFGPGTRLTVL.

The chain is built from TRBV11-3 and TRBJ2-2, with D perhaps matching TRBD1 (5 bases). The V gene's germline CDR1 is SGHNT and CDR2 YENEEA. V was trimmed by 0 bases and J by 0 bases, leaving 11 bases between them. The CDR3 is 17 amino acids. The CDR3 coding sequence is TGTGCCAGCAGCTTAGATCTACCAGGGACGAACACCGGGGAGCTGTTTTTT. Translated, it gives CASSLDLPGTNTGELFF.

The rearrangement uses TRBV2 and TRBJ2-1, with a weak D call TRBD1 (5 bases). V lost 7 bases and J 0 bases, leaving 13 bases between the germline ends. The germline V gene encodes CDR1 SNHLY and CDR2 FYNNEI. This CDR3 is 15 amino acids long. The CDR3 sequence is CASTPGWSSYNEQFF. The CDR3 region has the DNA TGTGCCAGCACTCCAGGGTGGTCCTCCTACAATGAGCAGTTCTTC.

V is TRBV7-9 and J is TRBJ2-7, with D maybe TRBD2 (6 bases). Germline CDR1 is SEHNR and CDR2 is FQNEAQ (reference sequence). Between the trimmed V and J ends, which lost 5 bases and 2 bases, there was a span of 16 bases. This CDR3 has 15 residues. The CDR3 is CASSGDWRATYEQYF. The CDR3 nucleotides are TGTGCCAGCAGCGGGGACTGGCGGGCCACCTACGAGCAGTACTTC. Full variable domain (rest looked up from reference TRBV7-9 and TRBJ2-7): DTGVSQNPRHKITKRGQNVTFRCDPISEHNRLYWYRQTLGQGPEFLTYFQNEAQLEKSRLLSDRFSAERPKGSFSTLEIQRTEQGDSAMYLCASSGDWRATYEQYFGPGTRLTVT.

This chain joins TRBV7-9 and TRBJ1-4, with D possibly being TRBD1 (6 bases). The CDR3 length is 16 residues. The ends were cut back, 5 bases at V and 1 base at J, with 14 bases in the middle. Per germline, CDR1 SEHNR and CDR2 FQNEAQ (reference sequence). In nucleotides, the CDR3 is TGTGCCAGCAGCCCCAACAGGGTGGGAACTAATGAAAAACTGTTTTTT. Amino acids: CASSPNRVGTNEKLFF.

The rearrangement links TRBV18 to TRBJ1-1; unclear D gene. This CDR3 has 14 residues. Germline loops: CDR1 KGHSH, CDR2 LQKENI. The V end was cut by 4 bases, the J end by 1 base, with 10 bases between. CDR3: CASSQTNRNTEAFF. The DNA for the CDR3 is TGTGCCAGCTCACAGACAAACCGGAACACTGAAGCTTTCTTT.

The rearrangement uses TRBV4-1 and TRBJ2-7; D might be TRBD2 (6 bases). Trimming removed 4 bases from V and 5 bases from J, with 15 bases in between. This CDR3 region has 14 residues. CDR1 and CDR2 (germline): MGHRA, YSYEKL. This CDR3 is CASSPVLANNEQYF. The CDR3 nucleotides are TGCGCCAGCAGCCCGGTACTAGCTAACAACGAGCAGTACTTC.

Here the CDR3 reads CASSLLPNTGELFF. The CDR3 DNA follows: TGTGCCAGCAGTTTACTCCCTAACACCGGGGAGCTGTTTTTT. The chain carries TRBV27 and TRBJ2-2; D not certain. This CDR3 is built from 14 residues. The V end was cut by 2 bases, the J end by 2 bases, with 6 bases between. Germline loops: CDR1 MNHEY, CDR2 SMNVEV (reference sequence).

The chain uses TRBV29-1 and TRBJ1-4, with 9 nucleotides matching TRBD1. Germline CDR1 reads SQVTM; CDR2 reads ANQGSEA. V shed 0 bases and J 5 bases; nucleotides not matched to a gene: 4. The CDR3 sequence is 15 residues long. This CDR3 is CSVEDRTGDNEKLFF. DNA of the CDR3: TGCAGCGTTGAAGACCGGACAGGGGACAATGAAAAACTGTTTTTT.

The rearrangement joins TRBV7-8 to TRBJ2-1; perhaps TRBD2 as D (6 bases). V was pared by 4 bases and J by 3 bases, with 19 bases between. Germline values: CDR1 SGHVS, CDR2 FQNEAQ. The CDR3 covers 17 residues. The DNA of the CDR3 is TGTGCCAGCAGCTCCAGCGGGCTGCTTAAGGTCTACAATGAGCAGTTCTTC. Protein: CASSSSGLLKVYNEQFF.

V is TRBV5-1 and J is TRBJ1-1; D gene unclear. This CDR3 is 14 amino acids long. Deletions cut 3 bases from V and 1 base from J, with 10 bases between. Germline CDR1 and CDR2: SGHRS and YFSETQ. The CDR3 spells CASSSYSGNTEAFF. The CDR3 region has the DNA TGCGCCAGCAGCTCCTACAGCGGGAACACTGAAGCTTTCTTT. Using reference TRBV5-1 and TRBJ1-1 for the parts outside the CDR3, the full variable domain is KAGVTQTPRYLIKTRGQQVTLSCSPISGHRSVSWYQQTPGQGLQFLFEYFSETQRNKGNFPGRFSGRQFSNSRSEMNVSTLELGDSALYLCASSSYSGNTEAFFGQGTRLTVV.

This sequence joins TRBV18 and TRBJ2-1; 7 bases match TRBD2. CDR1 and CDR2 (germline): KGHSH, LQKENI. V lost 0 bases and J lost 4; bases outside the gene matches: 6. The CDR3 loop spans 16 amino acids. This CDR3 reads CASSPPAGVVYNEQFF. The CDR3 DNA is TGTGCCAGCTCACCACCGGCGGGAGTAGTTTACAATGAGCAGTTCTTC.

This chain uses TRBV13 with TRBJ2-2, with a weak D call TRBD2 (6 bases). The CDR3 runs 16 residues. Trimming took 5 bases from V and 5 from J, leaving 18 bases between them. In germline, CDR1 is PRHDT, CDR2 FYEKMQ (reference sequence). The CDR3 reads CASSTPGGALTGELFF. In DNA, the CDR3 is TGTGCCAGCAGCACTCCAGGAGGGGCCCTAACCGGGGAGCTGTTTTTT.

The chain carries TRBV29-1 and TRBJ2-5; D ambiguous. V lost 2 bases, J lost 4 bases, and 8 bases lay in between. Germline assignment: CDR1 SQVTM and CDR2 ANQGSEA. The length of the CDR3 is 12 residues. CDR3 in amino acids: CSVEPRGETQYF. In nucleotides, the CDR3 is TGCAGCGTTGAACCCAGAGGAGAGACCCAGTACTTC.

This clone has only a few counts. This chain connects TRBV7-9 to TRBJ1-2; a possible D gene is TRBD1 (5 bases). Trimming removed 2 bases at V and 4 bases at J, with 14 bases between. The CDR3 consists of 15 residues. Per the germline V gene, CDR1 is SEHNR and CDR2 is FQNEAQ (reference sequence). The chain's CDR3 is CASSLFSGESYGYTF. CDR3 sequence (DNA): TGTGCCAGCAGCTTATTCTCGGGGGAGAGCTATGGCTACACCTTC.

This clone was observed a handful of times. The V call is TRBV19, the J call TRBJ2-6; weak D call: TRBD2 (5 bases). The V gene lost 5 bases and the J gene lost 0 bases, with 14 bases spanning the gap. Germline CDR1 LNHDA, CDR2 SQIVND (reference sequence). The CDR3 length is 17 residues. The CDR3 loop reads CASSLSGASSGANVLTF. In nucleotides, the CDR3 is TGTGCCAGTAGTCTAAGCGGTGCGAGCTCTGGGGCCAACGTCCTGACTTTC.

The V call is TRBV15, the J call TRBJ1-1, with 9 nucleotides matching TRBD1. Germline loops: CDR1 LNHNV, CDR2 YYDKDF (reference sequence). This CDR3 has 16 residues. V shed 2 bases and J 4 bases; nucleotides not matched to a gene: 8. CDR3 sequence reads: CATSRLPGTGFTEAFF. The CDR3 DNA sequence: TGTGCCACCAGCAGACTACCCGGGACAGGGTTCACTGAAGCTTTCTTT.

This clone was counted between two and nine times. The genes are TRBV6-5 and TRBJ2-7; tentatively, D is TRBD2 (5 bases). Per germline, CDR1 MNHEY and CDR2 SVGAGI. V lost 0 bases to trimming and J lost 6 bases, with 6 bases between them. CDR3 size: 12 residues. The CDR3 reads CASSYSGGEQYF. CDR3 nucleotides: TGTGCCAGCAGTTACTCCGGAGGCGAGCAGTACTTC.

This chain uses TRBV15 with TRBJ1-2; TRBD1 aligns across 8 bases. The CDR3 has 14 amino acids. Germline V gene lookup returns CDR1 LNHNV and CDR2 YYDKDF (reference sequence). With V trimmed by 3 bases and J by 4 bases, 4 bases remained unmatched. CDR3 nucleotide sequence: TGTGCCACCAGCAGCAGGACAGGGATCTATGGCTACACCTTC. Translated, it gives CATSSRTGIYGYTF.

This chain uses TRBV11-3 with TRBJ1-1, with D possibly matching TRBD1 (5 bases). V was pared by 5 bases and J by 6 bases, with 19 bases between. This CDR3 region has 15 residues. Germline CDR1 reads SGHNT; CDR2 reads YENEEA. This CDR3 is CASSGHLQGRPEAFF. CDR3 DNA sequence: TGTGCCAGCAGCGGTCATCTCCAGGGCCGGCCTGAAGCTTTCTTT.

The chain employs TRBV7-9 and TRBJ2-7, with D unresolved. V lost 1 base and J 0 bases, leaving 7 bases between the germline ends. This CDR3 is built from 14 residues. Germline V lookup: CDR1 SEHNR, CDR2 FQNEAQ (reference sequence). This CDR3 is CASSLERSSYEQYF. The CDR3 DNA is TGTGCCAGCAGCTTAGAGAGGAGCTCCTACGAGCAGTACTTC.

The chain couples TRBV6-1 to TRBJ2-7; 10 bases map to TRBD1. CDR3 length equals 16 residues. The junction had 7 bases not matched to a gene; V was cut back by 3 bases and J by 2 bases. CDR1 and CDR2 from the germline V gene are MNHNS and SASEGT. CDR3 DNA sequence: TGTGCCAGCAGTGATTATGGGACAGGGGAAACCTACGAGCAGTACTTC. Translating gives CASSDYGTGETYEQYF.

The gene calls are TRBV9 and TRBJ2-7, with 9 bases aligning to TRBD2. V lost 0 bases, J lost 0 bases, and 7 bases stayed unmatched. The CDR3 sequence is 17 residues long. Per the germline V gene, CDR1 is SGDLS and CDR2 is YYNGEE. The CDR3, as DNA: TGTGCCAGCAGCGTAGGGGGTGGGACTAGCCTCTCCTACGAGCAGTACTTC. The encoded protein is CASSVGGGTSLSYEQYF.

J is TRBJ2-3 and V is TRBV28; a weak D match, TRBD2 (6 bases). Germline lookup yields CDR1 MDHEN and CDR2 SYDVKM. The V gene lost 6 bases and the J gene lost 2 bases, with 12 bases spanning the gap. The CDR3 runs 14 residues. The CDR3 DNA reads TGTGCCAGCAGCCGGACTACCCACACAGATACGCAGTATTTT. Translating gives CASSRTTHTDTQYF.

This chain connects TRBV7-9 to TRBJ2-2, with 8 nucleotides matching TRBD1. Germline V gives CDR1 SEHNR, CDR2 FQNEAQ (reference sequence). The CDR3 runs to 16 residues. V lost 6 bases and J lost 6; bases outside the gene matches: 12. DNA of the CDR3: TGTGCCAGCAGAGACTTGGGACAGGCGGGGTCCGGGGAGCTGTTTTTT. It yields the protein CASRDLGQAGSGELFF.

The chain employs TRBV15 and TRBJ2-7; possible D gene TRBD1, 6 bases. Between the trimmed V and J ends, which lost 0 bases and 2 bases, there was a span of 11 bases. CDR1 LNHNV and CDR2 YYDKDF come from the germline V gene (reference sequence). CDR3 size: 15 residues. CDR3 coding DNA: TGTGCCACCAGCAGAGAACCGACAGGAGCCTACGAGCAGTACTTC. Its protein is CATSREPTGAYEQYF.

The chain employs TRBV6-6 and TRBJ1-5; possible D gene TRBD1, 5 bases. Germline loops: CDR1 MNHNY, CDR2 SVGAGI (reference sequence). With 0 bases removed from V and 7 bases from J, the gap between germline ends came to 16 bases. The CDR3 runs to 16 residues. The CDR3 DNA reads TGTGCCAGCAGTTACTCGCTCAGGGCTAATTGGCAGCCCCAGCATTTT. Amino acid sequence: CASSYSLRANWQPQHF.

CDR3 DNA sequence: TGTGCCAGCAGCCCGCTACAAGGACAGGAGGAAGACACCATATATTTT. Its translation: CASSPLQGQEEDTIYF. V is TRBV27 and J is TRBJ1-3, with TRBD1 matching over 7 bases. The CDR3 totals 16 residues. J was trimmed by 8 bases and V by 6 bases; bases with no gene match: 16. Germline-derived CDR1 and CDR2 are MNHEY and SMNVEV (reference sequence).

The CDR3 region is CATSRDPMSNPYNEQFF. The CDR3 DNA sequence: TGTGCCACCAGCAGAGATCCTATGAGCAACCCCTACAATGAGCAGTTCTTC. The rearrangement uses TRBV15 and TRBJ2-1; D gene unclear. Germline V gives CDR1 LNHNV, CDR2 YYDKDF (reference sequence). V was trimmed by 0 bases and J by 2 bases, leaving 14 bases between them. The CDR3 has 17 residues. Drawing the rest from reference TRBV15 and TRBJ2-1, the complete variable domain is DAMVIQNPRYQVTQFGKPVTLSCSQTLNHNVMYWYQQKSSQAPKLLFHYYDKDFNNEADTPDNFQSRRPNTSFCFLDIRSPGLGDTAMYLCATSRDPMSNPYNEQFFGPGTRLTVL.